The 19 T cell receptor beta chains below all came from one sample that was sequenced in a study of early T cells in non-severe SARS-CoV-2 infection listed by TCRdb under 2021. Library generation was performed with 5' RACE. Sequencing instrument: NextSeq 500. TCRdb reprocessing: public reads trimmed at Q25 with fastp, clones called with MiXCR, in-frame beta chains kept. Each entry merges the rows of one CDR3 protein and shows their most common DNA and genes. The sample contains roughly 69,000 distinct CDR3 sequences, roughly 9% of them found a single time. The top ten clonotypes cover about an eighth of the sample. This specimen was whole blood, taken at baseline. The receptors derive from an adult who was a healthcare worker with PCR-confirmed SARS-CoV-2 infection or an uninfected control (not recorded which).

This clonotype was counted only a few times. This chain uses TRBV2 with TRBJ1-2, with D unresolved. The CDR3 covers 14 residues. Trimming removed 5 bases at V and 2 bases at J, with 12 bases between. CDR1 and CDR2 from the germline V gene are SNHLY and FYNNEI. CDR3 residues: CASSQDGGNYGYTF. The CDR3, as DNA: TGTGCCAGCAGTCAGGACGGCGGGAACTATGGCTACACCTTC.

This clonotype has ten or more counts. V and J are TRBV9 and TRBJ1-1; D remains ambiguous. The CDR3 loop spans 13 amino acids. Germline loops: CDR1 SGDLS, CDR2 YYNGEE. V was clipped by 4 bases and J by 1 base, with 8 bases between them. CDR3 amino acids: CASSRRENTEAFF. In nucleotides, the CDR3 is TGTGCCAGCAGCAGAAGGGAGAACACTGAAGCTTTCTTT.

This clonotype was recorded many times. The chain combines TRBV7-3 with TRBJ2-3; 8 bases align to TRBD2. V dropped 5 bases and J dropped 0; count of bases not matched to a gene: 13. The CDR3 is 18 residues long. The germline V gene has CDR1 SGHTA and CDR2 FQGTGA. Here the CDR3 DNA reads TGTGCCAGCAGCATCCCCGGAGGAGCGGGAGTTAGCACAGATACGCAGTATTTT. It codes for CASSIPGGAGVSTDTQYF.

This clonotype appeared many times. J is TRBJ2-1 and V is TRBV29-1, with a tentative D call TRBD2 (6 bases). This CDR3 is built from 13 residues. Germline-derived CDR1 and CDR2 are SQVTM and ANQGSEA. Between the trimmed V and J ends, which lost 6 bases and 4 bases, there was a span of 13 bases. CDR3 nucleotide sequence: TGCAGCGTGAAGAGCGGGTCGTACAATGAGCAGTTCTTC. Its translation is CSVKSGSYNEQFF.

The table lists this clonotype with a few counts. This chain joins TRBV2 and TRBJ1-1; D call uncertain. Germline V gene sequence: CDR1 SNHLY, CDR2 FYNNEI. The V end lost 0 bases, the J end lost 4 bases, and 6 bases lay between the germline ends. CDR3 size: 13 residues. CDR3 in amino acids: CASSEAGFTEAFF. In nucleotides, the CDR3 is TGTGCCAGCAGTGAAGCAGGTTTCACTGAAGCTTTCTTT. The entire variable domain, with the rest obtained from reference TRBV2 and TRBJ1-1, is as follows: EPEVTQTPSHQVTQMGQEVILRCVPISNHLYFYWYRQILGQKVEFLVSFYNNEISEKSEIFDDQFSVERPDGSNFTLKIRSTKLEDSAMYFCASSEAGFTEAFFGQGTRLTVV.

This rearrangement joins TRBV6-5 to TRBJ1-5, with D unresolved. This CDR3 comprises 13 residues. Germline CDR1 and CDR2: MNHEY and SVGAGI. Trimming pared 5 bases from V and 4 bases from J, leaving 9 bases between. CDR3 nucleotide sequence: TGTGCCAGCAGTCGGACCGCAAATCAGCCCCAGCATTTT. It encodes CASSRTANQPQHF.

This clonotype was seen only a few times. The genes are TRBV7-8 and TRBJ2-7; no reliable D call. The CDR3 length is 12 residues. CDR1 is SGHVS, CDR2 FQNEAQ, per germline. The germline V and J ends were trimmed by 3 bases and 0 bases, with 3 bases remaining between them. CDR3 region: CASSFVSYEQYF. For the CDR3, the DNA is TGTGCCAGCAGCTTCGTCTCCTACGAGCAGTACTTC.

In this sample, this clonotype turned up a few times. V usage is TRBV7-9 and J usage is TRBJ1-6, with 9 nucleotides matching TRBD1. V lost 1 base, J lost 7 bases, and 5 bases stayed unmatched. The length of the CDR3 is 16 residues. From germline, CDR1 is SEHNR and CDR2 FQNEAQ (reference sequence). CDR3 in DNA: TGTGCCAGCAGCTTAGGAGACAGGGGGTGGAATTCACCCCTCCACTTT. This encodes CASSLGDRGWNSPLHF. The full variable domain, rest sourced from reference TRBV7-9 and TRBJ1-6, is DTGVSQNPRHKITKRGQNVTFRCDPISEHNRLYWYRQTLGQGPEFLTYFQNEAQLEKSRLLSDRFSAERPKGSFSTLEIQRTEQGDSAMYLCASSLGDRGWNSPLHFGNGTRLTVT.

This clonotype occurred many times. CDR3 DNA sequence: TGTGCCAGCAGCTTAGATCAACAGGGGGCCCAGTACTTC. Amino acids: CASSLDQQGAQYF. The chain uses TRBV11-2 and TRBJ2-5; TRBD1 aligns across 8 bases. CDR1 SGHAT and CDR2 FQNNGV come from the germline V gene. The V and J ends lost 0 bases and 9 bases, in that order; junction bases with no gene match: 3. This CDR3 comprises 13 residues.

This clonotype was picked up a small number of times. The rearrangement joins TRBV6-5 to TRBJ1-5; 7 nucleotides match TRBD1. J gave up 0 bases and V 6 bases, and 11 bases lay outside the gene matches. CDR3 length equals 17 residues. Germline V CDR1 and CDR2: MNHEY, SVGAGI. The DNA for the CDR3 is TGTGCCAGCAGCAGGGGGGGCCTCTGGGGTAGCAATCAGCCCCAGCATTTT. As protein: CASSRGGLWGSNQPQHF.

This clonotype has only a few counts. The chain uses TRBV6-5 and TRBJ1-1, with 7 bases lining up with TRBD1. This CDR3 contains 15 residues. V lost 4 bases to trimming and J lost 5 bases; unmatched junction nucleotides: 10. Germline V lookup: CDR1 MNHEY, CDR2 SVGAGI. CDR3 sequence (DNA): TGTGCCAGCAGTTTGTTCAGGGGGTTCGGGACTGAAGCTTTCTTT. This sequence encodes CASSLFRGFGTEAFF.

This sequence joins TRBV2 and TRBJ2-1; 11 nucleotides line up with TRBD2. Germline assignment: CDR1 SNHLY and CDR2 FYNNEI. Losses at the gene ends were 5 bases for V and 4 bases for J; bases not matched to a gene: 4. This CDR3 is 15 amino acids long. The CDR3 nucleotides are TGTGCCAGCAGTTCCCGGACTAGCGGGTACAATGAGCAGTTCTTC. Translating it yields CASSSRTSGYNEQFF.

There are a few counts of this clonotype. The chain couples TRBV12-3 or TRBV12-4 to TRBJ2-6; D perhaps matches TRBD1 (6 bases). V was shortened by 6 bases and J by 10 bases, with 22 bases between the two germline ends. CDR3 length: 16 amino acids. For the CDR3, the DNA is TGTGCCAGCAGCCTCTCACAGGGCGCGGACCTGAACGTCCTGACTTTC. It translates to CASSLSQGADLNVLTF.

The chain employs TRBV28 and TRBJ1-4; tentatively, D is TRBD1 (6 bases). V gave up 0 bases and J gave up 8 bases, with 10 bases separating them. The CDR3 is 14 amino acids. Germline V gives CDR1 MDHEN, CDR2 SYDVKM. CDR3 sequence (DNA): TGTGCCAGCAGTTTATGGGGGGCAGGGGAAAAACTGTTTTTT. Translation gives CASSLWGAGEKLFF.

The sample holds a few counts of this clonotype. The chain couples TRBV7-2 to TRBJ1-3; unclear D gene. Germline values: CDR1 SGHTA, CDR2 FQGNSA. The V end lost 0 bases, the J end lost 4 bases, and 10 bases lay between the germline ends. This CDR3 is built from 15 residues. The DNA for the CDR3 is TGTGCCAGCAGCTTAGCCACGCCCTGGGGAAACACCATATATTTT. Encoded protein: CASSLATPWGNTIYF.

Only a few counts were recorded for this clonotype. The chain uses TRBV30 and TRBJ1-1, with TRBD1 as a possible D gene (6 bases). Trimming removed 7 bases at V and 5 bases at J, with 14 bases between. The CDR3 runs to 12 residues. From germline, CDR1 is GTSNPN and CDR2 SVGIG (reference sequence). CDR3 nucleotide sequence: TGTGCCTCAATGACAGGTTGGACTGAAGCTTTCTTT. It yields the protein CASMTGWTEAFF.

This clonotype showed up just a few times. The chain uses TRBV28 and TRBJ2-7; 7 nucleotides agree with TRBD1. V shed 8 bases and J 3 bases; nucleotides not matched to a gene: 10. Germline values: CDR1 MDHEN, CDR2 SYDVKM. The CDR3 runs 14 residues. CDR3 protein: CASGVQGPLYEQYF. The CDR3 DNA is TGTGCCAGCGGGGTACAGGGGCCCCTCTACGAGCAGTACTTC.

The chain employs TRBV6-5 and TRBJ2-7; no definite D call. The CDR3 is made up of 13 amino acids. Trimming took off 7 bases at V and 6 bases at J, with 16 bases between the two ends. Looked up from germline, CDR1 is MNHEY and CDR2 is SVGAGI. The CDR3 spells CASMRVQSGEQYF. CDR3 nucleotide sequence: TGTGCCAGCATGCGCGTCCAATCCGGCGAGCAGTACTTC.

Many counts were recorded for this clonotype. The genes are TRBV20-1 and TRBJ2-3; 7 bases match TRBD2. The J segment lost 0 bases and the V segment lost 3 bases, leaving 6 bases of the junction unmatched. The CDR3 spans 15 residues. The germline CDR1 and CDR2 sequences are DFQATT and SNEGSKA (reference sequence). CDR3: CSASKRGASTDTQYF. The CDR3 DNA follows: TGCAGTGCTAGTAAGCGGGGTGCTAGCACAGATACGCAGTATTTT.